This T cell receptor beta chain came from a study of T cell clonality in common variable immunodeficiency. In the case of this clone: Its antigen is as yet unknown. The read comes to an end 3 residues before the CDR3 does, leaving the germline J gene to fill in the end.

Sequencing used immunoSEQ multiplex PCR; TCRdb keeps in-frame clones, though not all of them. The record shows over 30,000 clones for this sample, with no singletons present. Overall study results and limits: In common variable immunodeficiency, TCR beta chains reportedly carried fewer deletions and N-nucleotide insertions.

The CDR3 has 12 amino acids. Deletions cut 1 base from V and 4 bases from J, with 5 bases between. The germline gives CDR1 GTSNPN, CDR2 SVGIG (reference sequence). This clonotype was sampled from a human donor with common variable immunodeficiency. The V call is TRBV30, the J call TRBJ1-3; D is unclear. What was sequenced was peripheral blood mononuclear cells. The sequenced CDR3 bases are TGTGCCTGGAGTGACCAGGGAAACACC. Encoded protein: CAWSDQGNT. The CDR3, in full, reads CAWSDQGNTIYF.